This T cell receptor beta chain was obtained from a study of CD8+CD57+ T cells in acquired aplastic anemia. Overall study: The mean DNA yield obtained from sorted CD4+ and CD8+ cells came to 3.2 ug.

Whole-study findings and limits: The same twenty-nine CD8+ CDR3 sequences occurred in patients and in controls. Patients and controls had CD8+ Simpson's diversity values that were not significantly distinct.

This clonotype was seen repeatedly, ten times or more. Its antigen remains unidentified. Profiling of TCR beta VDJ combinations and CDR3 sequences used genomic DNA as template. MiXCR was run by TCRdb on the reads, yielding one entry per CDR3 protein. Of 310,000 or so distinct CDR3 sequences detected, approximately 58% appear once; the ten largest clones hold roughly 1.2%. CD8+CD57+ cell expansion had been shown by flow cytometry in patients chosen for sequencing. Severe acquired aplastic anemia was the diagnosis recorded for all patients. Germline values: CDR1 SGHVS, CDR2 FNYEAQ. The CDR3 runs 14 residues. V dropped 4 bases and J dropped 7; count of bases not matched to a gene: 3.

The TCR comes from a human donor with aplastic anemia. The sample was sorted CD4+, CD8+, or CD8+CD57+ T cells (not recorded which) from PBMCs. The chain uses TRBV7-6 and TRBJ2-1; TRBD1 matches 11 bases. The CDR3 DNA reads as TGTGCCAGCAGCTCCTGGGACAGGGGGAATGAGCAGTTCTTC. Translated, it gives CASSSWDRGNEQFF.